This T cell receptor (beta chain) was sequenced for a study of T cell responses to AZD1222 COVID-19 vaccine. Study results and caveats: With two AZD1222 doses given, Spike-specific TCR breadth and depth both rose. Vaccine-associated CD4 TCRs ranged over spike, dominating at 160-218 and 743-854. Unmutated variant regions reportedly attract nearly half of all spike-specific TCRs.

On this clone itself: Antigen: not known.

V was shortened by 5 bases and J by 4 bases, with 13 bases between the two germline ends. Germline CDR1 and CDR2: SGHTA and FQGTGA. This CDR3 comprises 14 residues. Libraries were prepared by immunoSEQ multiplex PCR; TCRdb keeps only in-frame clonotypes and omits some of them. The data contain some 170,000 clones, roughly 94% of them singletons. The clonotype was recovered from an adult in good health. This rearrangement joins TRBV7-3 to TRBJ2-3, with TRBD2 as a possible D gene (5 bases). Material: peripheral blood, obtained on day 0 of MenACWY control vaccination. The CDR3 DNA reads TGTGCCAGCAGCCGCGGGCAGCGATCAGATACGCAGTATTTT. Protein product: CASSRGQRSDTQYF.